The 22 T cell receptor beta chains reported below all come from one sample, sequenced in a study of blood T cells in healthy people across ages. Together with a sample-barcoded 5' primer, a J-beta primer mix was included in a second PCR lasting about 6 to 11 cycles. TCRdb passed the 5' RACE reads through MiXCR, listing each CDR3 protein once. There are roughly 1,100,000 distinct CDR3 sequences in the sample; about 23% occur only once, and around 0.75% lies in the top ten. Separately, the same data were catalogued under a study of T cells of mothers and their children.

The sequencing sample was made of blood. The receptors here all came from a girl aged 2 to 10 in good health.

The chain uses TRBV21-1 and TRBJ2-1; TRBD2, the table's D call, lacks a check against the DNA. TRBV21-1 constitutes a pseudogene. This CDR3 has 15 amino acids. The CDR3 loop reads CASTHGAPNYNEQFF. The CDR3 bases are TGTGCCAGCACTCATGGGGCCCCGAACTACAATGAGCAGTTCTTC.

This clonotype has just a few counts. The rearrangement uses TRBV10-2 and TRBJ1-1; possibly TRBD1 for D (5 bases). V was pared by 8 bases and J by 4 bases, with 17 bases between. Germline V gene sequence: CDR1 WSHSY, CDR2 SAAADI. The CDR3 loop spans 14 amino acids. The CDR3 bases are TGCGCCAGCGGTGTTGGGGGGGAGGGCACTGAAGCTTTCTTT. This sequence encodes CASGVGGEGTEAFF.

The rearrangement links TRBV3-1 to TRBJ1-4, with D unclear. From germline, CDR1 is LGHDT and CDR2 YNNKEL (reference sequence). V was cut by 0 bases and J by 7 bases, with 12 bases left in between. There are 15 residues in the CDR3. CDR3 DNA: TGTGCCAGCAGCCAAGACCGACCCCTAGGTGAAAAACTGTTTTTT. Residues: CASSQDRPLGEKLFF.

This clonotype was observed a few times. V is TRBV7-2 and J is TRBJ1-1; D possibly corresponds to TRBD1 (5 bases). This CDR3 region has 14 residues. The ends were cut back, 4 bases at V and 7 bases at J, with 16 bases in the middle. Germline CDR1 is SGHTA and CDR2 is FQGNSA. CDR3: CASSSLVGGVEAFF. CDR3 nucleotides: TGTGCCAGCAGCTCCCTAGTGGGAGGGGTTGAAGCTTTCTTT. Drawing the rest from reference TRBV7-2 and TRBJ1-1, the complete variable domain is GAGVSQSPSNKVTEKGKDVELRCDPISGHTALYWYRQSLGQGLEFLIYFQGNSAPDKSGLPSDRFSAERTGGSVSTLTIQRTQQEDSAVYLCASSSLVGGVEAFFGQGTRLTVV.

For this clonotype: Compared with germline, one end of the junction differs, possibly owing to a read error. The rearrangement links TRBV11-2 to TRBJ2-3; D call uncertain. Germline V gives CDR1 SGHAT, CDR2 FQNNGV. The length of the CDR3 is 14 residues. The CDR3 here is CASSLVGFTHTQYF. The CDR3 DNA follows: TGTGCCAGCAGCTTAGTCGGGTTCACACATACGCAGTATTTT.

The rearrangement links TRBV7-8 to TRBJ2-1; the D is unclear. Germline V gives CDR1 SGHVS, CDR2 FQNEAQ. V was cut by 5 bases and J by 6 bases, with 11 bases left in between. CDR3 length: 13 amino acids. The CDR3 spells CASSPPWINEQFF. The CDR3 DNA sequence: TGTGCCAGCAGCCCACCCTGGATCAATGAGCAGTTCTTC.

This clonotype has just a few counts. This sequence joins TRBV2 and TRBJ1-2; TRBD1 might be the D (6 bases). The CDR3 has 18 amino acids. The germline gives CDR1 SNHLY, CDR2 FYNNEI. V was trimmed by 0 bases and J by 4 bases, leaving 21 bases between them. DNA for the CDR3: TGTGCCAGCAGTGAAGCGACCTCGGACAGCTCTTTAGGCTATGGCTACACCTTC. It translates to CASSEATSDSSLGYGYTF.

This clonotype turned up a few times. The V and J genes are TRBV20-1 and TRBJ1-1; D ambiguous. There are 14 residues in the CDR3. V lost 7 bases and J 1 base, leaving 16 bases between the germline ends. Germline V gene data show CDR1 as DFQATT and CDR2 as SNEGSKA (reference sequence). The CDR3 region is CSDFRVSTNTEAFF. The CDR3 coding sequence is TGCAGTGACTTTCGGGTTTCGACGAACACTGAAGCTTTCTTT.

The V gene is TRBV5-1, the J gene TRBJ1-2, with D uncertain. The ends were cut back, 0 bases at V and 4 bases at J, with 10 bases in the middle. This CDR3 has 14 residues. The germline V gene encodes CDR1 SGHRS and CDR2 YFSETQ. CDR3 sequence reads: CASSLGTLGYGYTF. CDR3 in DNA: TGCGCCAGCAGCTTGGGAACTCTGGGCTATGGCTACACCTTC.

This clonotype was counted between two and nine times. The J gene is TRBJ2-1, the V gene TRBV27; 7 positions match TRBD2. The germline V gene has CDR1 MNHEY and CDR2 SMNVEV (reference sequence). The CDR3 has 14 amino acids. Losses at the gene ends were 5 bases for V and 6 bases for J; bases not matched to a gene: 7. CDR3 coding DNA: TGTGCCAGCAGTGGACTAGTAAGCGGCAATGAGCAGTTCTTC. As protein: CASSGLVSGNEQFF.

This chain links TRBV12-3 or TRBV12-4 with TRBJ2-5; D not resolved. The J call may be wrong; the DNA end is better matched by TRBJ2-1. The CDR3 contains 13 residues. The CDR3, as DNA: TGTGCCAGCAGTTTTTTCTCGGACAATGAGCAGTTCTTC. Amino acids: CASSFFSDNEQFF.

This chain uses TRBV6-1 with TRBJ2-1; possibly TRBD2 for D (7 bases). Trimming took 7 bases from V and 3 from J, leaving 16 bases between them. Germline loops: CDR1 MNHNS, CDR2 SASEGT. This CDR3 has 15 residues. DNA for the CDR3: TGTGCCAGCATCCTGGGGGGGGCTTACTACAATGAGCAGTTCTTC. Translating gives CASILGGAYYNEQFF.

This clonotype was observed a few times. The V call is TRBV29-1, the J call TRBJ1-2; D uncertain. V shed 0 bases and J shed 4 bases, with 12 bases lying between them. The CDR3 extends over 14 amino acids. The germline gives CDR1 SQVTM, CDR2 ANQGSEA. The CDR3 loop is CSVEDYRDGYGYTF. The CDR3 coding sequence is TGCAGCGTTGAAGATTATCGGGATGGCTATGGCTACACCTTC.

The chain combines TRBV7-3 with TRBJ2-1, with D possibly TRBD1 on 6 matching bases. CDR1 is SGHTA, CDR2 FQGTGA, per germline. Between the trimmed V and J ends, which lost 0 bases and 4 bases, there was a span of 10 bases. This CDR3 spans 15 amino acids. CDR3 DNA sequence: TGTGCCAGCAGCTTAACCCAGGGGAATTACAATGAGCAGTTCTTC. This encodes CASSLTQGNYNEQFF.

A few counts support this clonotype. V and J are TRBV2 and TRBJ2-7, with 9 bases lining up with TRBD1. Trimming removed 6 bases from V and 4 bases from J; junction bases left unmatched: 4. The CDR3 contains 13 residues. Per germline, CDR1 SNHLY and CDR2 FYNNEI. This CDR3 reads CASRGQGVYEQYF. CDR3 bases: TGTGCCAGCAGGGGACAGGGAGTTTACGAGCAGTACTTC.

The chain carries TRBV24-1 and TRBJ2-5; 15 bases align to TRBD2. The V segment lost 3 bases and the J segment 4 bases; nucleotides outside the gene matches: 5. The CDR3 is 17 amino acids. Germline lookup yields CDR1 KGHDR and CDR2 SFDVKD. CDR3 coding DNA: TGTGCCACCAGTGATCCGGGACTAGCGGGAGGTGGAGAGACCCAGTACTTC. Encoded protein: CATSDPGLAGGGETQYF.

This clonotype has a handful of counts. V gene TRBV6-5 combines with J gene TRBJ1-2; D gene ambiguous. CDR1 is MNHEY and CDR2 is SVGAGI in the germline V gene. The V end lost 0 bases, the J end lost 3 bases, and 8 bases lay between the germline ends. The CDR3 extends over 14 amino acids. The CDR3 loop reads CASSYSAGDYGYTF. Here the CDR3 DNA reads TGTGCCAGCAGTTACTCCGCGGGTGACTATGGCTACACCTTC.

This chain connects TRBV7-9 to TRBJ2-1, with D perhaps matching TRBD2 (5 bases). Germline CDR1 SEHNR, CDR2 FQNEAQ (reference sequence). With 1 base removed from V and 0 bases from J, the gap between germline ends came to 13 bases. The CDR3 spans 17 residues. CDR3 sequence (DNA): TGTGCCAGCAGCTTAGAGAAGCGGCGTAGCTCCTACAATGAGCAGTTCTTC. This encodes CASSLEKRRSSYNEQFF.

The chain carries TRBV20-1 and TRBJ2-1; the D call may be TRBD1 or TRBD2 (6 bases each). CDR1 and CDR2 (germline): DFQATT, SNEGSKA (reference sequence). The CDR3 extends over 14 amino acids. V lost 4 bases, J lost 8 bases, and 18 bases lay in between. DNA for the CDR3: TGCAGTGCTACCTGGGGGGCCGTAGGGGATGAGCAGTTCTTC. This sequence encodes CSATWGAVGDEQFF.

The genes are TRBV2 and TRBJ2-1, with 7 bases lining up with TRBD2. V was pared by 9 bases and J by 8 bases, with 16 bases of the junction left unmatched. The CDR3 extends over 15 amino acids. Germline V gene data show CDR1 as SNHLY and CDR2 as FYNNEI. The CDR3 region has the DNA TGTGCCAGTCAAACCGCCGGGACTACTAACGATGAGCAGTTCTTC. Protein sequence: CASQTAGTTNDEQFF.

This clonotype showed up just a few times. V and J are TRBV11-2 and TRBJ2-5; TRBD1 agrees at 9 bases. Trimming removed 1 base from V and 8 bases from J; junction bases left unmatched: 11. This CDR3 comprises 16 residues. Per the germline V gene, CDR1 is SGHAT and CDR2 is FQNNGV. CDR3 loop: CASSLAPGTGLNTQYF. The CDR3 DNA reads TGTGCCAGCAGCTTAGCCCCCGGGACAGGGTTGAATACCCAGTACTTC. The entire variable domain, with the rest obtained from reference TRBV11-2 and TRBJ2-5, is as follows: EAGVAQSPRYKIIEKRQSVAFWCNPISGHATLYWYQQILGQGPKLLIQFQNNGVVDDSQLPKDRFSAERLKGVDSTLKIQPAKLEDSAVYLCASSLAPGTGLNTQYFGPGTRLLVL.

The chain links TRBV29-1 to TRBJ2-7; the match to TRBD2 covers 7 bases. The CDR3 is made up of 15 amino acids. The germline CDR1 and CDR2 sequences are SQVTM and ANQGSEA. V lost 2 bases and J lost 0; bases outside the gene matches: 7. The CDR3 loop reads CSVELVGGSSYEQYF. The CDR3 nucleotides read TGCAGCGTTGAACTCGTTGGCGGGAGCTCCTACGAGCAGTACTTC.